This TCR beta chain was documented in a study of T cell changes during pregnancy in multiple sclerosis. Sequencing was performed with immunoSEQ multiplex PCR; in TCRdb, only in-frame clones are kept and a portion is missing. Among around 80,000 clones listed, 94% were seen once. CDR1 is MNHNS, CDR2 SASEGT, per germline. The CDR3 spans 14 residues. J was trimmed by 8 bases and V by 2 bases; bases with no gene match: 5. This specimen was peripheral blood, taken in the second trimester of pregnancy. The origin of this receptor is a female donor in good health, enrolled as a control in a pregnancy study. This chain uses TRBV6-1 with TRBJ1-3; 8 bases agree with TRBD1. The CDR3 DNA reads as TGTGCCAGCAGTGAATCAGGGGGCTTTGACACCATATATTTT. Its protein is CASSESGGFDTIYF.